The 14 T cell receptor beta chains in this list originate from one sample, sequenced in a study of shared clonotypes between healthy human individuals. Sequencing was performed with immunoSEQ multiplex PCR; in TCRdb, only in-frame clones are kept and a portion is missing. The sample has roughly 2.5 million clones; just over 90% are singletons. Material: naive CD4+ T cells sorted from blood. The subset: CD45RA+ positively selected. Every receptor here comes from a man between 18 and 35 years old in good health.

The chain couples TRBV15 to TRBJ1-2; 9 nucleotides agree with TRBD1. Germline CDR1 and CDR2: LNHNV and YYDKDF (reference sequence). The ends lost 0 bases at V and 4 bases at J; junction bases unmatched: 15. The length of the CDR3 is 19 residues. The DNA for the CDR3 is TGTGCCACCAGCAGAGAACCTTGGGACAGGGCCGAAAGGGGCTATGGCTACACCTTC. Translation gives CATSREPWDRAERGYGYTF. Filled out from reference TRBV15 and TRBJ1-2, the complete variable domain reads DAMVIQNPRYQVTQFGKPVTLSCSQTLNHNVMYWYQQKSSQAPKLLFHYYDKDFNNEADTPDNFQSRRPNTSFCFLDIRSPGLGDTAMYLCATSREPWDRAERGYGYTFGSGTRLTVV.

The gene calls are TRBV12-5 and TRBJ2-7, with TRBD1 identical over 7 bases. CDR3 length: 13 amino acids. Trimming at V came to 6 bases and at J to 0 bases, leaving 2 bases not matched to a gene. Germline V gene data show CDR1 as LGHNT and CDR2 as FRNRAP. CDR3 region: CASGRDSSYEQYF. CDR3 nucleotides: TGTGCTAGTGGACGGGACAGCTCCTACGAGCAGTACTTC.

This clone appeared a few times. This chain uses TRBV5-1 with TRBJ1-1; 7 bases agree with TRBD1. Per the germline V gene, CDR1 is SGHRS and CDR2 is YFSETQ. V trimming: 0 bases; J trimming: 4 bases; junction bases outside the gene matches: 3. This CDR3 spans 14 amino acids. DNA for the CDR3: TGCGCCAGCAGCTTGGTACAGGGGCCCACTGAAGCTTTCTTT. This gives the protein CASSLVQGPTEAFF.

The chain links TRBV7-2 to TRBJ2-1; D is uncertain. The CDR3 consists of 13 residues. Germline CDR1 reads SGHTA; CDR2 reads FQGNSA. V was clipped by 1 base and J by 7 bases, with 8 bases between them. CDR3 region: CASSLGFGNEQFF. Here the CDR3 DNA reads TGTGCCAGCAGCTTAGGCTTTGGGAATGAGCAGTTCTTC.

The genes are TRBV2 and TRBJ2-1, with D possibly TRBD2 on 5 matching bases. Germline V gene sequence: CDR1 SNHLY, CDR2 FYNNEI. This CDR3 is 13 amino acids long. The V end lost 8 bases, the J end lost 5 bases, and 13 bases lay between the germline ends. CDR3: CASHSDGNNEQFF. The CDR3 region has the DNA TGTGCCAGCCACTCCGACGGGAACAATGAGCAGTTCTTC.

The J gene is TRBJ1-2, the V gene TRBV5-1; D is unclear. V gave up 4 bases and J gave up 8 bases, with 12 bases separating them. CDR3 length: 12 residues. Germline loops: CDR1 SGHRS, CDR2 YFSETQ. The CDR3 reads CASSPAGQGYTF. The CDR3 nucleotides read TGCGCCAGCAGCCCCGCAGGCCAGGGCTACACCTTC.

The rearrangement links TRBV18 to TRBJ2-2; D gene uncertain. Trimming removed 6 bases at V and 6 bases at J, with 11 bases between. This CDR3 region has 13 residues. Looked up from germline, CDR1 is KGHSH and CDR2 is LQKENI. CDR3 sequence: CASSYDRAGELFF. In DNA, the CDR3 is TGTGCCAGCTCGTACGATCGGGCCGGGGAGCTGTTTTTT.

This clone was recorded only once. V gene TRBV7-9 combines with J gene TRBJ1-1; the D is unclear. CDR1 and CDR2 from the germline V gene are SEHNR and FQNEAQ (reference sequence). The germline V and J ends were trimmed by 2 bases and 2 bases, with 9 bases remaining between them. The CDR3 has 14 amino acids. CDR3 bases: TGTGCCAGCAGCTTAATGAAGGGAAACACTGAAGCTTTCTTT. This translates into CASSLMKGNTEAFF.

The chain is built from TRBV5-1 and TRBJ2-2; 10 positions match TRBD2. This CDR3 is 16 amino acids long. Germline CDR1 and CDR2: SGHRS and YFSETQ. Trimming cost V 6 bases and J 7 bases; bases outside gene matches: 12. CDR3 nucleotides: TGCGCCAGCACCCTCTCAGCGGGGGGGCAAGGCGGGGAGCTGTTTTTT. It codes for CASTLSAGGQGGELFF. The full variable domain, with the rest looked up from reference TRBV5-1 and TRBJ2-2, is KAGVTQTPRYLIKTRGQQVTLSCSPISGHRSVSWYQQTPGQGLQFLFEYFSETQRNKGNFPGRFSGRQFSNSRSEMNVSTLELGDSALYLCASTLSAGGQGGELFFGEGSRLTVL.

This chain connects TRBV10-3 to TRBJ1-2; D ambiguous. V lost 2 bases and J 6 bases, leaving 7 bases between the germline ends. This CDR3 region has 12 residues. Germline lookup yields CDR1 ENHRY and CDR2 SYGVKD. The DNA for the CDR3 is TGTGCCATCAGTGAGACAGCCCATGGCTACACCTTC. It codes for CAISETAHGYTF.

The rearrangement uses TRBV6-5 and TRBJ2-1, with 7 bases that match TRBD1. The trim removed 4 bases at V and 8 bases at J, leaving 5 bases unmatched. The germline V gene encodes CDR1 MNHEY and CDR2 SVGAGI. The CDR3 is made up of 13 amino acids. CDR3 bases: TGTGCCAGCAGTTTCGGACAGGTCGATGAGCAGTTCTTC. Its protein product is CASSFGQVDEQFF.

With regard to this clone: In the same sample, other DNA sequences code for this CDR3. This chain links TRBV5-1 with TRBJ2-7, with 12 bases identical to TRBD2. Losses at the gene ends were 3 bases for V and 3 bases for J; bases not matched to a gene: 1. This CDR3 region has 14 residues. Germline CDR1 reads SGHRS; CDR2 reads YFSETQ. The CDR3 reads CASSSTSGSYEQYF. CDR3 nucleotide sequence: TGCGCCAGCAGCTCGACTAGCGGGAGCTACGAGCAGTACTTC.

V is TRBV6-1 and J is TRBJ1-6; TRBD1 might be the D (6 bases). The CDR3 totals 15 residues. Germline V gene lookup returns CDR1 MNHNS and CDR2 SASEGT. Between the trimmed V and J ends, which lost 4 bases and 8 bases, there was a span of 15 bases. CDR3 DNA sequence: TGTGCCAGCAGTGGGCAACAGGGTTATGATTCACCCCTCCACTTT. Translating gives CASSGQQGYDSPLHF.

CDR3 loop: CAWTVSEGSPLHF. The DNA for the CDR3 is TGTGCCTGGACGGTGTCAGAGGGGTCACCCCTCCACTTT. The rearrangement joins TRBV30 to TRBJ1-6; D possibly corresponds to TRBD1 (5 bases). The CDR3 is 13 residues long. CDR1 and CDR2 from the germline V gene are GTSNPN and SVGIG (reference sequence). V was cut by 4 bases and J by 10 bases, with 14 bases left in between.